This T cell receptor (beta chain) was captured in a study of blood T cell repertoires in COVID-19. Study summary: Italy, Spain and the United States were the sources of the convalescent and acute COVID-19 samples. PBMCs, B-cell-depleted T cells, or T cells provided the cDNA or gDNA that made up the material.

V was pared by 7 bases and J by 17 bases, with 15 bases of the junction left unmatched. The germline CDR1 and CDR2 sequences are LNHDA and SQIVND (reference sequence). This CDR3 contains 15 residues. Original processing methods: Scientists estimated how many nucleated cells there were by amplifying reference gene primers. The data were produced by immunoSEQ multiplex PCR, yet TCRdb's version contains in-frame clones alone and is incomplete. V, J and clone size are those of that table, while D and trimming were read from the DNA. Among approximately 35,000 clones listed, approximately 86% were seen once.

The chain joins TRBV19 to TRBJ2-6, with 12 positions matching TRBD1. The material sequenced was peripheral blood. This clonotype was obtained from a human donor in a cohort sampled during active COVID-19. This CDR3 is CASKIGSGTGGVLTF. The DNA for the CDR3 is TGTGCCAGTAAGATTGGCAGTGGGACAGGGGGCGTTTTGACTTTC.